Detailed here is one TCR beta chain. This sample is part of a study of blood T cell repertoires in COVID-19. Some clones are missing from TCRdb's copy, which holds only in-frame ones; the method was immunoSEQ multiplex PCR. The table has about 120,000 clones, approximately 90% seen once. Sample: peripheral blood. The receptor was derived from a human donor with active COVID-19. The donor label of this sample is uncertain.

This CDR3 reads CASSWDRVNYGYTF. The CDR3 DNA is TGTGCCAGCAGTTGGGACAGGGTAAACTATGGCTACACCTTC. The genes are TRBV27 and TRBJ1-2; TRBD1 matches at 9 bases. Germline-derived CDR1 and CDR2 are MNHEY and SMNVEV (reference sequence). The J segment lost 2 bases and the V segment lost 4 bases, leaving 2 bases of the junction unmatched. This CDR3 contains 14 residues.